This T cell receptor (beta chain) was identified in a study of vaccination and CD4 T cells after COVID-19. This clonotype was seen only a few times. Its antigen is unidentified. CDR1 and CDR2 from the germline V gene are SGHTA and FQGNSA. This CDR3 is 15 amino acids long. The V and J ends lost 5 bases and 0 bases respectively, with 11 bases between them. Treatment noted: approximately nine-day PBMC culture with coronavirus spike peptide pools or control peptides (ViraFEST assay). Peptide pool stimulation in ViraFEST expanded antigen-specific T cells, whose TCRs were then sequenced. Researchers used the Oncomine TCR Beta short-read assay to sequence DNA from cultured CD4+ T cells. MiXCR, run by TCRdb on the PCR reads, gives a single entry per CDR3 protein. The sample carries approximately 25,000 distinct CDR3 sequences, about three fifths recorded once.

The sequenced material came from CD4+ T cells from blood, cultured in vitro. The sequence was collected from a human donor who had recovered from COVID-19. The V and J genes are TRBV7-2 and TRBJ2-4; D is unclear. The CDR3 DNA sequence: TGTGCCAGCAGCCCGCAATACCTAGCCAAAAACATTCAGTACTTC. This gives the protein CASSPQYLAKNIQYF.